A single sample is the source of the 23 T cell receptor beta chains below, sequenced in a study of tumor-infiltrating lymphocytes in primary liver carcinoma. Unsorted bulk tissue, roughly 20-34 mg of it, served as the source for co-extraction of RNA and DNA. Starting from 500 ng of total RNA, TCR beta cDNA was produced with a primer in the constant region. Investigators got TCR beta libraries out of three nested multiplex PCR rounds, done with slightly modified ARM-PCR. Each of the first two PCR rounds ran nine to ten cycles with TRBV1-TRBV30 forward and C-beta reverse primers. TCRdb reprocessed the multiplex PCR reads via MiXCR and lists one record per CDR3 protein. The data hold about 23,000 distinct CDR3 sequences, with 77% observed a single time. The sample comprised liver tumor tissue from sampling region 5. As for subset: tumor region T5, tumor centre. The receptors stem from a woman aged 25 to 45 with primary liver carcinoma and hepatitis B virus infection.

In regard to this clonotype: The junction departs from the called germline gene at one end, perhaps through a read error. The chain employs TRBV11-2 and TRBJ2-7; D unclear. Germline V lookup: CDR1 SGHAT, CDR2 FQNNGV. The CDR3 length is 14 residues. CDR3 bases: TGTGCCAGCAGTACCACCGGGCTCGCTGAGGAGCAGAACTTC. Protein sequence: CASSTTGLAEEQNF.

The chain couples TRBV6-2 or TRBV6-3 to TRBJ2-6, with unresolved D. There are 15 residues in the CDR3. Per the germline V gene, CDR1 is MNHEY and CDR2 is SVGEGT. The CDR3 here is CSCSYCGLGANVLTF. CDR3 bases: TGTTCCTGCAGTTACTGTGGGCTTGGGGCCAACGTCCTGACTTTC.

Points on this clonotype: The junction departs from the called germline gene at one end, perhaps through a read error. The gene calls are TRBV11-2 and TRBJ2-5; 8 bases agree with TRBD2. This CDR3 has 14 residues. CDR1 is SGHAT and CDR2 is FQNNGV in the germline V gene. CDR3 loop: CASNRDISGATEYF. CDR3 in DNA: TGTGCCAGCAACCGTGATATTAGCGGGGCGACCGAGTACTTC.

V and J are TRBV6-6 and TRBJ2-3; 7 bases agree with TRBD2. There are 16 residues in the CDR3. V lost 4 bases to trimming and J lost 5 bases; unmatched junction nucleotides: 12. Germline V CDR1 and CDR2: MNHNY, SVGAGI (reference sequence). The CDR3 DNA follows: TGTGCCAGCAGTTCTACTCCCGGAACTAGCGTAGATACGCAGTATTTT. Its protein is CASSSTPGTSVDTQYF.

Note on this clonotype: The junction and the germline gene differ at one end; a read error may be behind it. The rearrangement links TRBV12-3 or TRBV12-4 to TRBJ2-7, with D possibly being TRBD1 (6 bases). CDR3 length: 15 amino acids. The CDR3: CARLQSGTQGYGQYF. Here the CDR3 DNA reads TGTGCCAGACTACAATCCGGTACACAGGGCTACGGGCAGTACTTC.

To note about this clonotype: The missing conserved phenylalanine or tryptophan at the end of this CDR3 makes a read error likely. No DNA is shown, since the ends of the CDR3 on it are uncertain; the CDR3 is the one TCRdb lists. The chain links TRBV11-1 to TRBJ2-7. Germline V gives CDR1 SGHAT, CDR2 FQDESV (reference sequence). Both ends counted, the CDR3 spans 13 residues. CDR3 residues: CASSLGYLREQYL.

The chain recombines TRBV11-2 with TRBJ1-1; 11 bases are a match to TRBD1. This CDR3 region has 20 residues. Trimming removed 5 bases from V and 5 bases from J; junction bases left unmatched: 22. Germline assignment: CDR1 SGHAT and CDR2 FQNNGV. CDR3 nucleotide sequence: TGTGCCAGCAGCGCTCGGGACAGGGGGTGCAAGAGATGGAGTAATACTGAAGCTTTCTTT. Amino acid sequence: CASSARDRGCKRWSNTEAFF.

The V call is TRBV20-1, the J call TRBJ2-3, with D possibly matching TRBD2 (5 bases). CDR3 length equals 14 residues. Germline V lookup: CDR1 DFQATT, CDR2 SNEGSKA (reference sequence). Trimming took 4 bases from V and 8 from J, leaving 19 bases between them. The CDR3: CSATYGLARSTQYF. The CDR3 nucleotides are TGCAGTGCTACTTACGGTTTAGCGAGGAGTACGCAGTATTTT.

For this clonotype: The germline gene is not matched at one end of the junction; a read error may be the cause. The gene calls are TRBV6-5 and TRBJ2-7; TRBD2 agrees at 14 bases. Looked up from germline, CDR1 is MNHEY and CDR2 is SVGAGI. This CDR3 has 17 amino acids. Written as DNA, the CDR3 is TGTGCTAGCAGCTTCGCCGGGACTAGCGGGAGCTCCTACGAGCACTATTTC. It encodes CASSFAGTSGSSYEHYF.

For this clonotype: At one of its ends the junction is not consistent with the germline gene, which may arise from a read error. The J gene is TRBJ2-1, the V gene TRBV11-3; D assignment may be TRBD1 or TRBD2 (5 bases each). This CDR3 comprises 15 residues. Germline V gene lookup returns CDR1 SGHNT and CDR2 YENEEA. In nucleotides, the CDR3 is TGTGTCAGCGGCCTCGGGGCCCGCTCCTACAATGAGCAGTTCTTC. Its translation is CVSGLGARSYNEQFF.

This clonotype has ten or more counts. The CDR3 coding sequence is TGTGCCAGCCATACCACTAGCGGGAGTCACGAGCAGTACTTC. It is translated as CASHTTSGSHEQYF. The V call is TRBV28, the J call TRBJ2-7, with TRBD2 matching over 11 bases. Germline lookup yields CDR1 MDHEN and CDR2 SYDVKM. V trimming: 8 bases; J trimming: 5 bases; junction bases outside the gene matches: 8. CDR3 length: 14 amino acids.

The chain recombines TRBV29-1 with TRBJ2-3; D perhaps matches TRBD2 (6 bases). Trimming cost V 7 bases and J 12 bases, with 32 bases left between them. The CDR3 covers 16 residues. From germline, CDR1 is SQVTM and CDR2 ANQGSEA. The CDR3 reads CSASRASESRSGTQYF. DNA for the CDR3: TGCAGCGCCTCCCGGGCTAGCGAGAGTAGGTCAGGTACACAGTATTTT.

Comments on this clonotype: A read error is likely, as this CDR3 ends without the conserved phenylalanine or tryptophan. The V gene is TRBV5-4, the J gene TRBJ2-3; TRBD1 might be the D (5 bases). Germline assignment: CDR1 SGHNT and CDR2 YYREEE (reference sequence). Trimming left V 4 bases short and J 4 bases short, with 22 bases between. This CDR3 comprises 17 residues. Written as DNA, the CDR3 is TGTGCCAGCAGCGTAGACGGACACTCTCCACCCGCAGATACGCAGTATTAT. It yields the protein CASSVDGHSPPADTQYY.

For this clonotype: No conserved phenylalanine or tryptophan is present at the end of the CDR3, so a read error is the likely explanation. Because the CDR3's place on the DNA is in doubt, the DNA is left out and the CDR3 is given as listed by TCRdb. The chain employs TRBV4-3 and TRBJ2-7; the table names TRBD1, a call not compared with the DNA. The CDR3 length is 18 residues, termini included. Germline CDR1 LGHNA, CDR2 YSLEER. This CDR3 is CASSQAVTGGHISYEQYI.

CDR3 bases: TGCGCCAGCAGCCAAGATGGGGACAGGGACGATCACTACTTC. This translates into CASSQDGDRDDHYF. The chain is built from TRBV4-1 and TRBJ2-7; 9 positions agree with TRBD1. V trimming: 0 bases; J trimming: 13 bases; junction bases outside the gene matches: 10. This CDR3 spans 14 amino acids. Germline V gene lookup returns CDR1 MGHRA and CDR2 YSYEKL.

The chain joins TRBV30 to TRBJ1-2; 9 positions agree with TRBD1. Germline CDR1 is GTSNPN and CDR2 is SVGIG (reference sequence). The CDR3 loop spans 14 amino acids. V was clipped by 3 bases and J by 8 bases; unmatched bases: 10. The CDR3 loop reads CAWRDEGTGKGYTF. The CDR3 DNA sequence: TGTGCCTGGAGGGATGAGGGGACAGGGAAGGGCTACACCTTC.

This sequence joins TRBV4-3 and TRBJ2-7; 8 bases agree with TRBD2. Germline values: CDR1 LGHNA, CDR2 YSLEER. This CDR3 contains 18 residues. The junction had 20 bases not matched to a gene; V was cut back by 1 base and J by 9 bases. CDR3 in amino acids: CASSQAVAGGHISHVQYF. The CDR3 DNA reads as TGCGCCAGCAGCCAAGCTGTGGCGGGGGGTCACATTAGCCACGTGCAGTACTTC.

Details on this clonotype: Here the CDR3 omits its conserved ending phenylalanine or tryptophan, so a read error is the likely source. CDR3 DNA sequence: TGCGCCAGCAGCCAAGCTGTGACGGGGGGCCACATTAGCAACGAGCAGTACTCC. Amino acid sequence: CASSQAVTGGHISNEQYS. The chain is built from TRBV4-3 and TRBJ2-7; a weak D match, TRBD2 (7 bases). The germline V gene encodes CDR1 LGHNA and CDR2 YSLEER. Trimming left V 1 base short and J 5 bases short, with 24 bases between. This CDR3 has 18 amino acids.

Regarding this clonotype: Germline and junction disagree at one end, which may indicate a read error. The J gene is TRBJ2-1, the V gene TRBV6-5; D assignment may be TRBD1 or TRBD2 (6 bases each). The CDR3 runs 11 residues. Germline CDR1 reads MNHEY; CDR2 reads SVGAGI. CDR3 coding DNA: TGTGCCAGCAGTTACTTAGGGGGGCAGTTTTTC. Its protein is CASSYLGGQFF.

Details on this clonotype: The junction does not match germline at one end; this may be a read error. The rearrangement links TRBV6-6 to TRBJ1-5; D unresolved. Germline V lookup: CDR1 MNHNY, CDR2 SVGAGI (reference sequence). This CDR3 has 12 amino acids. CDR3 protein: CGSGRTNQPQHF. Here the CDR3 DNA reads TGTGGCAGCGGACGGACCAATCAACCCCAGCATTTT.

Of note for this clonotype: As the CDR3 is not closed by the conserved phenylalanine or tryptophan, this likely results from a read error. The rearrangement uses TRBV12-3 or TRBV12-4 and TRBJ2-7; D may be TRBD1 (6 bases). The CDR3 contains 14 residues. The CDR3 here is CASGLGTRGYEQYS. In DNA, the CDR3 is TGTGCCAGCGGTTTAGGGACAAGGGGCTACGAGCAGTACTCC.

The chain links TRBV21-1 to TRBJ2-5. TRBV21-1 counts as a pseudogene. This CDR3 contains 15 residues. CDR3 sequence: CACSKEKGSQETQYF. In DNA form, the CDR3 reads TGTGCTTGCAGCAAAGAGAAAGGCAGCCAAGAGACCCAGTACTTC.

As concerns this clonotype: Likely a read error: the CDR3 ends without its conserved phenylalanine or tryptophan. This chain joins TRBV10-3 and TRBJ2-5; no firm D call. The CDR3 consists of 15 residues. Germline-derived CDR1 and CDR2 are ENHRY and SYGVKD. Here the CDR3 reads CAVSESATRQETQYI. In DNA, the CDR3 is TGTGCTGTCAGTGAGTCGGCTACCAGACAAGAGACCCAGTACATC.